This TCR beta chain was recorded in a study of blood T cell repertoires in COVID-19 (dated by TCRdb to 2018 to 2020). A note on the overall study: The collaborator samples originated in the United States, Italy and Spain and spanned the acute and convalescent phases of COVID-19. The material from the prospective study consisted of cDNA or gDNA derived from T cells, B-cell-depleted T cells, or PBMCs. Subjects who had been exposed to COVID-19, were actively infected with it, or had recovered from it provided the deeply sampled blood TCRbeta repertoires that made up the dataset. The repertoires were released in a freely available public database meant as a resource for research on the immune response to SARS-CoV-2. The samples were drawn from two sources: the first 160 participants of the ongoing ImmuneRACE study, and 950 to 1,500 subjects contributed by 6 global collaborators. Nearly every sample came with metadata listing a de-identified subject ID, COVID-19 status, age in years and sex. HLA class I and class II types, where available, came from metadata supplied by the sample provider rather than from assay-based typing. The paper's findings and limits, for the study overall: The quantity of clinical and demographic metadata differed by source and by participant and was supplied without curation.

Samples from volunteer blood donors who had recovered from COVID-19 were contributed by a second Seattle source. Collaborating institutions collected whole blood in K2EDTA tubes following their own protocols. For TCRbeta analysis, collaborator samples were shipped as frozen whole blood, as isolated PBMCs, or as DNA extracted from either sample type. From its cysteine to its phenylalanine, the CDR3 spans 15 amino acids. Only CDR3 DNA remains: 45 bases, in frame from the first base. The germline V gene sets CDR1 to MDHEN and CDR2 to SYDVKM. For this chain, trimming is 1 base at the V end and 7 bases at the J end, and the number of junction bases without a gene match is 7. The immunoSEQ Assay, a bias-controlled multiplex PCR, was used to amplify TCRbeta CDR3 regions from genomic DNA. The authors' analysis ran thus. Within the assay, amplification of reference gene primers was used to estimate how many nucleated cells each sample contained. To quantify the absolute abundance of each unique TCRbeta CDR3 rearrangement, sequence reads were collapsed and filtered. For each sample, productive Simpson clonality was calculated as the square root of Simpson's diversity index over productive rearrangements. The immuneACCESS repertoire file appears here via TCRdb, limited to in-frame rearrangements. These files lack a portion of the clones; in checked studies, under half of the deficit traces to unresolved V genes, and the cause of the others is not known. From that table come the V and J calls and clone size; the DNA was used to work out D and trimming. Within this sample are just under 250,000 clones, with roughly 86% of them counted one time only. About 3% of the sample belongs to the ten largest clones.

As for this clone: It has no known antigen specificity. It has no much larger one-base neighbor in the sample; base qualities were not kept.

This sequence uses TRBV28 and TRBJ1-2; 9 bases in the junction line up with TRBD1. This TCR was recovered from a woman aged 25 to 39 who had recovered from COVID-19. Sequencing used peripheral blood. In nucleotide form, the sequence is TGTGCCAGCAGTTTATATTCACAGGGGGCGCTTGGCTACACCTTC. Its translation is CASSLYSQGALGYTF.